The 10 T cell receptor beta chains reported below all come from one sample, sequenced in a study of blood T cell repertoires in COVID-19. Sequenced by immunoSEQ multiplex PCR; TCRdb stores in-frame clones only, minus some. This table holds roughly 70,000 clones, about 88% found once. The specimen sequenced was peripheral blood. These receptors all come from a man aged 50 to 59 with acute or convalescent COVID-19.

The gene calls are TRBV7-9 and TRBJ2-3, with TRBD2 matching over 8 bases. The CDR3 sequence is 14 residues long. V lost 8 bases to trimming and J lost 7 bases; unmatched junction nucleotides: 11. Per the germline V gene, CDR1 is SEHNR and CDR2 is FQNEAQ (reference sequence). The CDR3 spells CASGSSGSRYTQYF. The CDR3 DNA reads TGTGCCAGCGGTTCCAGCGGGAGCCGTTATACGCAGTATTTT.

The V and J genes are TRBV2 and TRBJ1-2; maybe TRBD1 (6 bases). This CDR3 is 14 amino acids long. With 8 bases removed from V and 2 bases from J, the gap between germline ends came to 15 bases. Germline loops: CDR1 SNHLY, CDR2 FYNNEI. CDR3 nucleotides: TGTGCCAGCGGGGGCGGCGGGTTCAACTATGGCTACACCTTC. Encoded protein: CASGGGGFNYGYTF.

CDR3 in amino acids: CASSARTSGSTYEQYF. For the CDR3, the DNA is TGTGCCAGTAGTGCCCGCACTAGCGGGAGTACCTACGAGCAGTACTTC. The rearrangement joins TRBV19 to TRBJ2-7; 11 nucleotides align to TRBD2. V gave up 5 bases and J gave up 2 bases; unmatched junction bases: 8. The germline CDR1 and CDR2 sequences are LNHDA and SQIVND (reference sequence). CDR3 length equals 16 residues. The complete variable domain, with remaining parts taken from reference TRBV19 and TRBJ2-7, reads DGGITQSPKYLFRKEGQNVTLSCEQNLNHDAMYWYRQDPGQGLRLIYYSQIVNDFQKGDIAEGYSVSREKKESFPLTVTSAQKNPTAFYLCASSARTSGSTYEQYFGPGTRLTVT.

V and J are TRBV6-2 or TRBV6-3 and TRBJ1-1; no reliable D call. Germline assignment: CDR1 MNHEY and CDR2 SVGEGT. CDR3 length equals 14 residues. Trimming took off 3 bases at V and 0 bases at J, with 8 bases between the two ends. CDR3 bases: TGTGCCAGCAGTTATGCAGGATTGAACACTGAAGCTTTCTTT. This encodes CASSYAGLNTEAFF.

The chain has TRBV6-6 and TRBJ2-7, with a weak D call TRBD1 (6 bases). Trimming shortened V by 4 bases and J by 3 bases, and 10 bases separated the two germline ends. The CDR3 totals 13 residues. The germline CDR1 and CDR2 sequences are MNHNY and SVGAGI (reference sequence). The CDR3 DNA follows: TGTGCCAGCAGTTCAGGGGTCAACTACGAGCAGTACGTC. It codes for CASSSGVNYEQYV.

This chain links TRBV7-3 with TRBJ1-1; tentatively, D is TRBD1 (6 bases). The V end was cut by 7 bases, the J end by 4 bases, with 13 bases between. Germline V gene lookup returns CDR1 SGHTA and CDR2 FQGTGA. The CDR3 has 13 amino acids. CDR3: CASTTGFGTEAFF. Written as DNA, the CDR3 is TGTGCCAGCACCACAGGGTTTGGCACTGAAGCTTTCTTT.

This chain joins TRBV4-1 and TRBJ2-3; TRBD2 aligns across 12 bases. The V and J ends lost 3 bases and 5 bases, in that order; junction bases with no gene match: 12. Germline-derived CDR1 and CDR2 are MGHRA and YSYEKL. This CDR3 is 18 amino acids long. This CDR3 is CASSQPLAGGSSGDTQYF. CDR3 coding DNA: TGCGCCAGCAGCCAGCCCCTAGCGGGGGGGTCCTCGGGAGATACGCAGTATTTT.

The chain has TRBV27 and TRBJ2-5; weak D call: TRBD2 (7 bases). V was trimmed by 6 bases and J by 4 bases, leaving 18 bases between them. Germline V CDR1 and CDR2: MNHEY, SMNVEV (reference sequence). CDR3 length equals 15 residues. CDR3 sequence: CASRGWGGPTETQYF. The CDR3 DNA follows: TGTGCCAGCAGAGGATGGGGGGGGCCGACAGAGACCCAGTACTTC.

This chain connects TRBV7-3 to TRBJ2-1; 10 bases fit TRBD2. Losses at the gene ends were 2 bases for V and 0 bases for J; bases not matched to a gene: 13. CDR3 length equals 20 residues. Germline CDR1 SGHTA, CDR2 FQGTGA. This CDR3 is CASSLHPSGGVPDSYNEQFF. CDR3 DNA sequence: TGTGCCAGCAGCTTACACCCCAGCGGGGGGGTTCCGGACTCCTACAATGAGCAGTTCTTC.

The J gene is TRBJ2-3, the V gene TRBV29-1; D might be TRBD2 (5 bases). The V end was cut by 7 bases, the J end by 0 bases, with 17 bases between. The CDR3 is 15 residues long. The germline CDR1 and CDR2 sequences are SQVTM and ANQGSEA. The CDR3 loop is CSAYTGVSSTDTQYF. Here the CDR3 DNA reads TGCAGCGCCTACACCGGGGTCTCCAGCACAGATACGCAGTATTTT.